The 29 T cell receptor beta chains below all came from one sample that was sequenced in a study of blood T cells in healthy people across ages. With a J-beta primer mix and a sample-barcoded 5' primer, a second PCR ran about 7 to 12 cycles. In TCRdb, the 5' RACE reads were re-called with MiXCR into one record per CDR3 protein. The sample consists of about 1.8 million distinct CDR3 sequences, less than 50% of them appearing once. The sample taken for sequencing was blood. The receptors were sampled from a woman aged 40 to 50 in good health.

This sequence joins TRBV29-1 and TRBJ2-3; the match to TRBD1 covers 7 bases. The CDR3 loop spans 14 amino acids. The ends lost 4 bases at V and 5 bases at J; junction bases unmatched: 9. Germline V gene lookup returns CDR1 SQVTM and CDR2 ANQGSEA. In DNA form, the CDR3 reads TGCAGCGTTGCCGGAGAGGGGGCTGGAGATACGCAGTATTTT. Translating it yields CSVAGEGAGDTQYF.

This clonotype has a single count. The chain carries TRBV20-1 and TRBJ2-5; 9 bases match TRBD2. The DNA end is more similar to TRBJ2-1, so the J call may be wrong. This CDR3 region has 16 residues. Germline loops: CDR1 DFQATT, CDR2 SNEGSKA (reference sequence). The CDR3 loop is CSASLSAGGPQETQFF. The DNA of the CDR3 is TGCAGTGCTAGCCTTAGCGCGGGGGGGCCTCAAGAGACCCAGTTCTTC.

The V and J genes are TRBV6-2 or TRBV6-3 and TRBJ2-7, with D uncertain. Trimming stripped 8 bases from V and 3 bases from J, with 11 bases between. This CDR3 has 12 residues. Germline values: CDR1 MNHEY, CDR2 SVGEGT. This CDR3 reads CASQQAIYEQYF. The CDR3 DNA follows: TGTGCCAGCCAGCAGGCGATCTACGAGCAGTACTTC.

The genes are TRBV18 and TRBJ2-5; D is perhaps TRBD1 or TRBD2 (6 bases each). The germline V and J ends were trimmed by 6 bases and 5 bases, with 16 bases remaining between them. There are 14 residues in the CDR3. The germline gives CDR1 KGHSH, CDR2 LQKENI. CDR3 sequence reads: CASSVSGASETQYF. CDR3 bases: TGTGCCAGCTCCGTTTCGGGGGCTTCGGAGACCCAGTACTTC. Full variable domain (remainder filled in from reference TRBV18 and TRBJ2-5): NAGVMQNPRHLVRRRGQEARLRCSPMKGHSHVYWYRQLPEEGLKFMVYLQKENIIDESGMPKERFSAEFPKEGPSILRIQQVVRGDSAAYFCASSVSGASETQYFGPGTRLLVL.

This clonotype was observed a few times. The chain uses TRBV4-3 and TRBJ2-4, with a possible D match to TRBD1 (6 bases). Germline V gene sequence: CDR1 LGHNA, CDR2 YSLEER. The CDR3 contains 15 residues. V lost 2 bases and J 1 base, leaving 9 bases between the germline ends. The DNA of the CDR3 is TGCGCCAGCAGCCAAATTACAGGGGCCAAAAACATTCAGTACTTC. It translates to CASSQITGAKNIQYF.

V usage is TRBV27 and J usage is TRBJ2-3; 8 positions match TRBD1. Germline values: CDR1 MNHEY, CDR2 SMNVEV (reference sequence). V gave up 2 bases and J gave up 1 base; unmatched junction bases: 5. This CDR3 region has 16 residues. In DNA, the CDR3 is TGTGCCAGCAGTTTACGGGGGACAGGAGGCACAGATACGCAGTATTTT. Its translation is CASSLRGTGGTDTQYF.

The CDR3 region is CASTFRAGELFF. In nucleotides, the CDR3 is TGTGCCAGCACGTTTAGAGCCGGGGAGCTGTTTTTT. The chain recombines TRBV7-6 with TRBJ2-2; D not resolved. V lost 7 bases to trimming and J lost 6 bases, with 9 bases between them. Germline CDR1 and CDR2: SGHVS and FNYEAQ. The CDR3 has 12 residues.

The gene calls are TRBV5-1 and TRBJ2-1; 8 bases map to TRBD2. V lost 0 bases and J lost 8; bases outside the gene matches: 7. Germline lookup yields CDR1 SGHRS and CDR2 YFSETQ. The CDR3 is made up of 15 amino acids. The chain's CDR3 is CASSLAGTSTDEQFF. The CDR3 DNA is TGCGCCAGCAGCTTGGCCGGGACTAGTACCGATGAGCAGTTCTTC.

The chain links TRBV7-2 to TRBJ2-7; 11 bases fit TRBD2. The CDR3 is 16 amino acids. Trimming at V came to 5 bases and at J to 7 bases, leaving 13 bases not matched to a gene. Germline lookup yields CDR1 SGHTA and CDR2 FQGNSA. This CDR3 reads CASSGSGLAASSEQYF. Written as DNA, the CDR3 is TGTGCCAGCAGCGGTTCGGGACTAGCGGCTTCTTCGGAGCAGTACTTC.

This clonotype was seen more than once but under ten times. The chain couples TRBV12-5 to TRBJ2-1, with 9 bases matching TRBD1. The V segment lost 2 bases and the J segment 4 bases; nucleotides outside the gene matches: 12. The CDR3 covers 18 residues. The germline gives CDR1 LGHNT, CDR2 FRNRAP. The CDR3 reads CASGLNLLQGASYNEQFF. The CDR3 coding sequence is TGTGCTAGTGGTTTGAACCTCCTACAGGGGGCTTCGTACAATGAGCAGTTCTTC.

The chain recombines TRBV7-2 with TRBJ2-7; D is possibly TRBD1 or TRBD2 (6 bases each). The CDR3 length is 16 residues. Trimming stripped 0 bases from V and 4 bases from J, with 16 bases between. CDR1 SGHTA and CDR2 FQGNSA come from the germline V gene. The CDR3 loop reads CASSLAGAPEGYEQYF. In DNA form, the CDR3 reads TGTGCCAGCAGCTTAGCGGGGGCCCCGGAGGGTTACGAGCAGTACTTC.

V is TRBV9 and J is TRBJ2-1, with D hard to call. This CDR3 region has 15 residues. Trimming cost V 3 bases and J 4 bases, with 14 bases left between them. Germline lookup yields CDR1 SGDLS and CDR2 YYNGEE. The CDR3 spells CASSASAQPYNEQFF. The CDR3 region has the DNA TGTGCCAGCAGCGCAAGCGCGCAGCCGTACAATGAGCAGTTCTTC.

This clonotype came up a few times. The chain links TRBV12-3 or TRBV12-4 to TRBJ2-5; TRBD1 matches at 7 bases. Trimming at V came to 4 bases and at J to 3 bases, leaving 5 bases not matched to a gene. This CDR3 spans 14 amino acids. The CDR3 here is CASSSLDREETQYF. In DNA form, the CDR3 reads TGTGCCAGCAGTTCTCTCGACAGGGAAGAGACCCAGTACTTC.

CDR3 residues: CASSPRRTLAGELTDTQYF. DNA of the CDR3: TGTGCCAGCAGCCCACGGAGGACACTAGCGGGGGAGCTCACAGATACGCAGTATTTT. This sequence joins TRBV7-2 and TRBJ2-3, with 11 nucleotides matching TRBD2. Germline V gene sequence: CDR1 SGHTA, CDR2 FQGNSA. Germline trimming cut 5 bases from V and 2 bases from J; bases unmatched to any gene: 15. The CDR3 totals 19 residues.

The V gene is TRBV5-1, the J gene TRBJ2-3; D not certain. This CDR3 comprises 13 residues. CDR1 is SGHRS and CDR2 is YFSETQ in the germline V gene. Trimming removed 6 bases from V and 5 bases from J, with 13 bases in between. CDR3 coding DNA: TGCGCCAGCAAGCTAGGGATAATAGATACGCAGTATTTT. It specifies CASKLGIIDTQYF.

The gene calls are TRBV13 and TRBJ2-1; 9 nucleotides align to TRBD2. Germline CDR1 and CDR2: PRHDT and FYEKMQ (reference sequence). The CDR3 consists of 18 residues. V trimming: 4 bases; J trimming: 7 bases; junction bases outside the gene matches: 17. This chain's CDR3 is CASSSPLAPGLASNEQFF. CDR3 DNA sequence: TGTGCCAGCAGCTCACCCTTAGCCCCGGGACTAGCATCGAATGAGCAGTTCTTC.

This clonotype was seen a single time. The chain combines TRBV27 with TRBJ2-3; TRBD2 is a possible D gene (5 bases). Between the trimmed V and J ends, which lost 8 bases and 2 bases, there was a span of 23 bases. This CDR3 has 17 amino acids. CDR1 MNHEY and CDR2 SMNVEV come from the germline V gene (reference sequence). CDR3: CASPTSAAVEVTDTQYF. The DNA for the CDR3 is TGTGCCAGCCCCACGTCGGCTGCCGTGGAGGTCACAGATACGCAGTATTTT.

This clonotype appeared a few times. V is TRBV3-1 and J is TRBJ2-5, with 11 nucleotides matching TRBD1. The germline gives CDR1 LGHDT, CDR2 YNNKEL (reference sequence). The CDR3 is made up of 16 amino acids. V lost 3 bases and J lost 1; bases outside the gene matches: 4. In DNA form, the CDR3 reads TGTGCCAGCAGCCATGGACAGGGGGCCCCCCAAGAGACCCAGTACTTC. Protein product: CASSHGQGAPQETQYF.

The V and J genes are TRBV5-1 and TRBJ2-2; no firm D call. The CDR3 is made up of 14 amino acids. V was shortened by 0 bases and J by 9 bases, with 12 bases between the two germline ends. From germline, CDR1 is SGHRS and CDR2 YFSETQ. The CDR3 protein is CASSLVAGRRELFF. The CDR3 nucleotides read TGCGCCAGCAGCTTGGTGGCAGGACGCAGGGAGCTGTTTTTT.

A few counts support this clonotype. The chain carries TRBV7-2 and TRBJ2-3; the D is unclear. Germline-derived CDR1 and CDR2 are SGHTA and FQGNSA. Trimming took off 5 bases at V and 1 base at J, with 10 bases between the two ends. The length of the CDR3 is 14 residues. The DNA of the CDR3 is TGTGCCAGCAGCCCACAAATCCGCACAGATACGCAGTATTTT. It yields the protein CASSPQIRTDTQYF.

This chain uses TRBV4-3 with TRBJ1-2, with D tentatively TRBD1 (6 bases). Looked up from germline, CDR1 is LGHNA and CDR2 is YSLEER. The V gene lost 1 base and the J gene lost 1 base, with 13 bases spanning the gap. The CDR3 totals 16 residues. CDR3 nucleotide sequence: TGCGCCAGCAGCCAAGCCCACAGGGCCCATAACTATGGCTACACCTTC. Encoded protein: CASSQAHRAHNYGYTF.

This clonotype was detected only a few times. The chain links TRBV7-9 to TRBJ2-7; D unresolved. The end of the DNA fits TRBJ2-5 better, so the J call may be wrong. Germline CDR1 is SEHNR and CDR2 is FQNEAQ (reference sequence). CDR3 length equals 13 residues. CDR3 protein: CASSPLSDETQYF. The CDR3 DNA sequence: TGTGCCAGCAGCCCTCTTTCTGATGAGACCCAGTACTTC.

The chain employs TRBV10-3 and TRBJ2-5; D remains unclear. There are 15 residues in the CDR3. Germline lookup yields CDR1 ENHRY and CDR2 SYGVKD. Trimming removed 3 bases from V and 5 bases from J, with 16 bases in between. In DNA form, the CDR3 reads TGTGCCATCAGTGATCCGGGCCTTCGCAAGGAGACCCAGTACTTC. This encodes CAISDPGLRKETQYF.

There are a few counts of this clonotype. This chain's CDR3 is CASSQERQSRYIQYF. Written as DNA, the CDR3 is TGCGCCAGCAGCCAAGAGAGGCAATCACGGTACATTCAGTACTTC. The V gene is TRBV4-1, the J gene TRBJ2-4; the D is unclear. The CDR3 spans 15 residues. V was shortened by 0 bases and J by 8 bases, with 14 bases between the two germline ends. CDR1 and CDR2 from the germline V gene are MGHRA and YSYEKL.

This clonotype has just a few counts. This rearrangement joins TRBV4-2 to TRBJ2-3; 8 nucleotides align to TRBD2. The ends lost 0 bases at V and 4 bases at J; junction bases unmatched: 9. Germline lookup yields CDR1 LGHNA and CDR2 YNFKEQ. The CDR3 is made up of 17 amino acids. CDR3 amino acids: CASSQDLPAGGSDTQYF. CDR3 coding DNA: TGTGCCAGCAGCCAAGACCTTCCGGCGGGAGGTTCAGATACGCAGTATTTT.

A few counts support this clonotype. J is TRBJ2-6 and V is TRBV6-5; the D is unclear. The length of the CDR3 is 16 residues. Trimming cost V 2 bases and J 0 bases, with 8 bases left between them. In germline, CDR1 is MNHEY, CDR2 SVGAGI. CDR3 sequence: CASSYRRFSGANVLTF. The CDR3 region has the DNA TGTGCCAGCAGTTACAGGCGGTTCTCTGGGGCCAACGTCCTGACTTTC.

This clonotype has a handful of counts. This chain links TRBV7-2 with TRBJ2-3; TRBD2 matches at 12 bases. Trimming at V came to 6 bases and at J to 6 bases, leaving 7 bases not matched to a gene. Germline-derived CDR1 and CDR2 are SGHTA and FQGNSA. The length of the CDR3 is 15 residues. The CDR3, as DNA: TGTGCCAGCAGGGAATGGACTAGCGGGAAGGATACGCAGTATTTT. The encoded protein is CASREWTSGKDTQYF.

The chain carries TRBV12-3 or TRBV12-4 and TRBJ1-2; the match to TRBD1 covers 9 bases. This CDR3 spans 16 amino acids. The junction had 10 bases not matched to a gene; V was cut back by 3 bases and J by 5 bases. Here the CDR3 reads CASSFATGTGIYGYTF. CDR3 coding DNA: TGTGCCAGCAGTTTTGCTACCGGGACAGGGATTTATGGCTACACCTTC.

The chain recombines TRBV20-1 with TRBJ2-4; D remains ambiguous. This CDR3 region has 15 residues. With 6 bases removed from V and 0 bases from J, the gap between germline ends came to 15 bases. CDR1 and CDR2 from the germline V gene are DFQATT and SNEGSKA (reference sequence). As DNA, the CDR3 is TGCAGTGCCCCGGCGGCCACAGTAGCCAAAAACATTCAGTACTTC. This translates into CSAPAATVAKNIQYF.